This entry is about one T cell receptor beta chain. This CDR3 spans 14 amino acids. V was cut by 5 bases and J by 1 base, with 11 bases left in between. Germline values: CDR1 SGHVS, CDR2 FNYEAQ. The data were obtained in a study of blood T cell repertoires in COVID-19. Study-wide context: T cells, B-cell-depleted T cells, or PBMCs supplied cDNA or gDNA.

Authors' processing steps: By means of reference gene primer amplification, nucleated cell counts were estimated. Clones were read by immunoSEQ multiplex PCR, and TCRdb kept only the in-frame ones, dropping some. The V and J calls and clone size come from that table; D and trimming were worked out from the DNA. The sample includes over 300,000 clones, over 75% of them seen just once. Everyone who took part was 18 to 89 years old, and they came from about two dozen US areas. For recovered donors of Cohort 3, there were two negative PCRs, clearance, or symptom resolution. The sequence derives from a man in his thirties or forties who had recovered from COVID-19. The chain links TRBV7-6 to TRBJ2-5; D gene unclear. Material for sequencing was PBMCs or T cells enriched from blood (not recorded which). CDR3 amino acids: CASSPRLLQETQYF. The CDR3 nucleotides are TGTGCCAGCAGCCCCAGACTCCTCCAAGAGACCCAGTACTTC. The full variable domain, completed using reference TRBV7-6 and TRBJ2-5, is GAGVSQSPRYKVTKRGQDVALRCDPISGHVSLYWYRQALGQGPEFLTYFNYEAQQDKSGLPNDRFSAERPEGSISTLTIQRTEQRDSAMYRCASSPRLLQETQYFGPGTRLLVL.